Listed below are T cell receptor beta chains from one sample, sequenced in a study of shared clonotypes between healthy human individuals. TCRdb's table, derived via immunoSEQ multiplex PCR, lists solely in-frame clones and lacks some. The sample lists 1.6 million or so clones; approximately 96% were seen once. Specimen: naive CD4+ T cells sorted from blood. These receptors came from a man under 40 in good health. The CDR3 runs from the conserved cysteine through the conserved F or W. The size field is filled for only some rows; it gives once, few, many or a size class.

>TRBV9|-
CASSASGLAGGGKSGELFF
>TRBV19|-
CASSILGNTEAFF
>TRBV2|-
CASNLGITDTQYF
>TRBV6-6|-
CASSGLQGNEQYF
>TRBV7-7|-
CASSPKGLAGENEQFF
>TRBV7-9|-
CASSFKGNEQFF
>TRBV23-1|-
CASSQPQGNLSCYGYTF
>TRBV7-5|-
CARSTQGTDTQYF
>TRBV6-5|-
CASSEGVGQPQHF
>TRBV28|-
CASSLFLSSEQYF
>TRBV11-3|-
CASSLNNGEKLFF
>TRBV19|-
CASSQDRGYTEAFF
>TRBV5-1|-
CASSFPRGEAFF
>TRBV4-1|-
CASSQPTSVVYNEQFF
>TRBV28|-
CASSVAGSRDEQFF
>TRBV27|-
CASSLGRGSGNTIYF
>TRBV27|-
CASRREGLPYEQYF
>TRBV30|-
CAWSPQWNQPQHF
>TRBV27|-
CASSPDRNRWSTNEKLFF
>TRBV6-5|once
CASSRYRSRNTEAFF
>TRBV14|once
CASSQDIRPSDTQYF
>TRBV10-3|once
CAIREGGTEAFF
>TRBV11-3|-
CASSPSRGRNEQFF
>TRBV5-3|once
CARSLAASATWGHEQYF
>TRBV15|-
CATSSDRDRGETQYF
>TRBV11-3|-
CASSLSGTYTEAFF
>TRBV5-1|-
CASSFTGGRNTIYF
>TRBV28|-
CASSQENEKLFF
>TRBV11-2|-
CASSRGLNAYEQYF
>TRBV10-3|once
CAISESPGQDYNEQFF
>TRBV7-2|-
CASSLGPSRPQHF
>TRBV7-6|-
CASSLLLGSYNEQFF
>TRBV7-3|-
CASSLGGGPQHF